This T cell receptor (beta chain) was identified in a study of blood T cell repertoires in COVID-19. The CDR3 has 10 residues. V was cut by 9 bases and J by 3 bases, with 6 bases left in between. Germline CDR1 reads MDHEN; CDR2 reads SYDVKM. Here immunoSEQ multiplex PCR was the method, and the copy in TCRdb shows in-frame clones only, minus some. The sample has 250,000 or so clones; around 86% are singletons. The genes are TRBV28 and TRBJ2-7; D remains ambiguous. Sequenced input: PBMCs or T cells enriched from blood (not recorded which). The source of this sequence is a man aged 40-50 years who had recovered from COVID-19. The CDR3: CASAGYEQYF. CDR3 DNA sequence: TGTGCCAGTGCAGGCTACGAGCAGTACTTC.